Each of the 18 T cell receptor beta chains below was sequenced from the same sample in a study of OX40 agonist ivuxolimab in advanced cancers. TCRdb keeps only in-frame clones here, not all; method: immunoSEQ multiplex PCR. The sample yields 60,000 to 90,000 clones, about 88% seen once. The specimen comprised CD4+ or CD8+ T cells sorted from blood, sampled in a trial of the OX40 agonist ivuxolimab. These receptors came from an adult with an advanced solid tumor such as melanoma, head and neck, liver or kidney cancer.

This clone was picked up one time. The rearrangement uses TRBV10-2 and TRBJ2-3; the match to TRBD2 covers 7 bases. The CDR3 consists of 14 residues. J gave up 5 bases and V 1 base, and 3 bases lay outside the gene matches. The germline V gene has CDR1 WSHSY and CDR2 SAAADI. The CDR3 here is CASSEFGRKDTQYF. DNA for the CDR3: TGCGCCAGCAGTGAGTTCGGGAGGAAAGATACGCAGTATTTT.

The chain combines TRBV5-1 with TRBJ2-7; TRBD2 matches at 8 bases. The CDR3 covers 15 residues. J lost 4 bases, V lost 4 bases, and 10 bases had no gene match. CDR1 and CDR2 from the germline V gene are SGHRS and YFSETQ. The CDR3 loop is CASSPGGESRYEQYF. CDR3 bases: TGCGCCAGCAGCCCGGGGGGGGAGTCCCGATACGAGCAGTACTTC.

In its sample, this clone was seen once. This rearrangement joins TRBV19 to TRBJ1-1, with D perhaps matching TRBD1 (5 bases). Trimming stripped 9 bases from V and 0 bases from J, with 11 bases between. Germline V gene lookup returns CDR1 LNHDA and CDR2 SQIVND (reference sequence). CDR3 length equals 13 residues. This chain's CDR3 is CASSTVMNTEAFF. As DNA, the CDR3 is TGTGCCAGCTCGACAGTCATGAACACTGAAGCTTTCTTT.

This sequence joins TRBV23-1 and TRBJ2-3; maybe TRBD1 (6 bases). TRBV23-1 is flagged as an ORF with uncertain function. The CDR3 covers 17 residues. V dropped 0 bases and J dropped 1 base, with 14 bases sitting between them. CDR3 nucleotides: TGCGCCAGCAGTCAATCATGGACCCCAGGGGGCACAGATACGCAGTATTTT. Protein sequence: CASSQSWTPGGTDTQYF.

This clone is a singleton in its sample. This chain joins TRBV6-6 and TRBJ1-1; D not certain. V lost 2 bases, J lost 3 bases, and 10 bases lay in between. Per germline, CDR1 MNHNY and CDR2 SVGAGI (reference sequence). There are 14 residues in the CDR3. In DNA form, the CDR3 reads TGTGCCAGCAGTTACCCCCCAGAGGACACTGAAGCTTTCTTT. It codes for CASSYPPEDTEAFF.

The chain recombines TRBV28 with TRBJ1-5, with 9 bases aligning to TRBD1. With V trimmed by 6 bases and J by 1 base, 13 bases remained unmatched. CDR3 size: 18 residues. Germline CDR1 reads MDHEN; CDR2 reads SYDVKM. The CDR3 sequence: CASRRGGGTGISNQPQHF. The DNA for the CDR3 is TGTGCCAGCAGGCGAGGTGGCGGGACAGGGATAAGCAATCAGCCCCAGCATTTT.

This clone was seen once. The rearrangement links TRBV30 to TRBJ1-2, with 7 bases identical to TRBD1. The germline V gene has CDR1 GTSNPN and CDR2 SVGIG (reference sequence). The CDR3 runs to 13 residues. J lost 7 bases, V lost 2 bases, and 7 bases had no gene match. CDR3 bases: TGTGCCTGGAGTCTCCTCAGGGGGGGTGGCTACACCTTC. Translating gives CAWSLLRGGGYTF.

The chain is built from TRBV19 and TRBJ2-1; TRBD2 agrees at 10 bases. The CDR3 is 16 amino acids. The germline V gene has CDR1 LNHDA and CDR2 SQIVND (reference sequence). V dropped 4 bases and J dropped 4; count of bases not matched to a gene: 7. The CDR3 loop is CASSRTGTSEYNEQFF. The CDR3 DNA sequence: TGTGCCAGTAGTAGAACCGGGACTAGCGAATACAATGAGCAGTTCTTC.

The rearrangement links TRBV6-6 to TRBJ2-2, with 9 bases that match TRBD1. The CDR3 totals 14 residues. V shed 4 bases and J 7 bases; nucleotides not matched to a gene: 4. In germline, CDR1 is MNHNY, CDR2 SVGAGI (reference sequence). CDR3: CASSSTGGIGELFF. In DNA, the CDR3 is TGTGCCAGCAGTTCCACAGGGGGCATCGGGGAGCTGTTTTTT.

The rearrangement joins TRBV6-5 to TRBJ2-7, with 8 bases lining up with TRBD2. With V trimmed by 5 bases and J by 2 bases, 8 bases remained unmatched. The CDR3 length is 15 residues. Germline assignment: CDR1 MNHEY and CDR2 SVGAGI. CDR3 sequence (DNA): TGTGCCAGCAGTCGCACCGGGACTAGGGCCTACGAGCAGTACTTC. This sequence encodes CASSRTGTRAYEQYF.

The chain is built from TRBV4-2 and TRBJ1-1; 7 bases align to TRBD1. Germline V gives CDR1 LGHNA, CDR2 YNFKEQ. The CDR3 is 17 amino acids. Germline trimming cut 4 bases from V and 4 bases from J; bases unmatched to any gene: 15. The DNA for the CDR3 is TGTGCCAGCAGCCGCCGTTTAGGGACAGAAGCCCCCACTGAAGCTTTCTTT. Protein product: CASSRRLGTEAPTEAFF.

The rearrangement uses TRBV11-2 and TRBJ1-1; D is undetermined. Germline V gene data show CDR1 as SGHAT and CDR2 as FQNNGV. The CDR3 loop spans 13 amino acids. With 0 bases removed from V and 4 bases from J, the gap between germline ends came to 6 bases. The CDR3 DNA follows: TGTGCCAGCAGCTTAGAGGCGGGCACTGAAGCTTTCTTT. It yields the protein CASSLEAGTEAFF.

The genes are TRBV6-6 and TRBJ2-4; 7 nucleotides align to TRBD1. V was pared by 11 bases and J by 5 bases, with 6 bases of the junction left unmatched. There are 12 residues in the CDR3. CDR1 is MNHNY, CDR2 SVGAGI, per germline (reference sequence). The CDR3 loop is CAGRTGENIQYF. Written as DNA, the CDR3 is TGTGCCGGACGGACAGGCGAAAACATTCAGTACTTC.

V and J are TRBV6-5 and TRBJ2-7; D may be TRBD1 (6 bases). The CDR3 spans 16 residues. In germline, CDR1 is MNHEY, CDR2 SVGAGI. Trimming stripped 4 bases from V and 2 bases from J, with 18 bases between. The CDR3 sequence: CASSSLSDRATYEQYF. The CDR3 DNA reads as TGTGCCAGCAGTTCCTTGTCGGACAGAGCTACCTACGAGCAGTACTTC.

The V gene is TRBV13, the J gene TRBJ1-4, with TRBD1 as a possible D gene (5 bases). Trimming took 0 bases from V and 7 from J, leaving 12 bases between them. The CDR3 extends over 15 amino acids. CDR1 is PRHDT and CDR2 is FYEKMQ in the germline V gene (reference sequence). CDR3 DNA: TGTGCCAGCAGCTTAGGCCGCAGGGTTGGTGAAAAACTGTTTTTT. Translated: CASSLGRRVGEKLFF.

This clone has a single count. The chain is built from TRBV5-6 and TRBJ2-2, with D uncertain. The V gene lost 4 bases and the J gene lost 2 bases, with 15 bases spanning the gap. There are 16 residues in the CDR3. CDR1 and CDR2 (germline): SGHDT, YYEEEE. CDR3 coding DNA: TGTGCCAGCAGCCAAGGCCCCAGAGACAACACCGGGGAGCTGTTTTTT. Translated, it gives CASSQGPRDNTGELFF.

The chain recombines TRBV5-8 with TRBJ1-6, with D uncertain. CDR3 length equals 14 residues. Germline-derived CDR1 and CDR2 are SGHTS and YDEGEE. Trimming removed 0 bases at V and 6 bases at J, with 7 bases between. Here the CDR3 DNA reads TGTGCCAGCAGCTTGGGGCAGCTTAATTCACCCCTCCACTTT. Amino acid sequence: CASSLGQLNSPLHF.

This sequence joins TRBV19 and TRBJ2-3; D gene unclear. Trimming removed 6 bases at V and 0 bases at J, with 19 bases between. The germline gives CDR1 LNHDA, CDR2 SQIVND (reference sequence). The CDR3 runs to 17 residues. The CDR3 is CASRPEIGAHSTDTQYF. The CDR3 DNA sequence: TGTGCCAGTAGACCCGAAATCGGAGCCCACAGCACAGATACGCAGTATTTT.